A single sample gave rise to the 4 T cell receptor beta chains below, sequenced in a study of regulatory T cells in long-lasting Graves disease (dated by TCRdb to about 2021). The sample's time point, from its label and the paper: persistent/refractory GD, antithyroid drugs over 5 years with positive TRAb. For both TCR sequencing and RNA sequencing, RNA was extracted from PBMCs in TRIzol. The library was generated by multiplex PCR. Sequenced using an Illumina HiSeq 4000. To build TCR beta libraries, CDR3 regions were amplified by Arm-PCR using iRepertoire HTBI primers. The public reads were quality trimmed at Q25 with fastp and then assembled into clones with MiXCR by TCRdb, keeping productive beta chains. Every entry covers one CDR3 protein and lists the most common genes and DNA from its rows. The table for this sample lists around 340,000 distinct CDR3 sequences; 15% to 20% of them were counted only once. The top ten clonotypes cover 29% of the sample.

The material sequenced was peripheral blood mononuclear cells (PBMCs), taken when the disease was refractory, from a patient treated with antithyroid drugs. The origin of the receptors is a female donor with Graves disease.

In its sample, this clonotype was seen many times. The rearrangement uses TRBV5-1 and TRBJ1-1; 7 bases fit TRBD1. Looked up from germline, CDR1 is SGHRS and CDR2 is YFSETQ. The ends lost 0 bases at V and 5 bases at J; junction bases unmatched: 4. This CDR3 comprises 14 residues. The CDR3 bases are TGCGCCAGCAGCTTGGCGTCAGGGGGGACTGAAGCTTTCTTT. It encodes CASSLASGGTEAFF.

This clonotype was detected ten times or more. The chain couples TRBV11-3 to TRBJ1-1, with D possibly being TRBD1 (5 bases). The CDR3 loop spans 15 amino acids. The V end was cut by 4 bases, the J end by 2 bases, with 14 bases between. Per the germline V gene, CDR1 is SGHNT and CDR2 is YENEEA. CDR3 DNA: TGTGCCAGCAGCTCGGGGGTGACAAGCAACACTGAAGCTTTCTTT. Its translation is CASSSGVTSNTEAFF.

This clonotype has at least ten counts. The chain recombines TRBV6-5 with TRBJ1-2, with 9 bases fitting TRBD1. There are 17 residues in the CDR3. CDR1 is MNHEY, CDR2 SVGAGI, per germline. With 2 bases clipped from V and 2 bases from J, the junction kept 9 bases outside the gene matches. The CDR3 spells CASSYARQGGLNYGYTF. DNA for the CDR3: TGTGCCAGCAGTTACGCAAGACAGGGGGGTTTAAACTATGGCTACACCTTC.

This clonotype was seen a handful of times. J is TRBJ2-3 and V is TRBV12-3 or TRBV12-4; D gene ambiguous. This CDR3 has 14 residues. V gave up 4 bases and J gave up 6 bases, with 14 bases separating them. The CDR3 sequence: CASSWVESADTQYF. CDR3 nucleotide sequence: TGTGCCAGCAGTTGGGTAGAGAGTGCGGATACGCAGTATTTT.